This TCR beta chain was captured by sequencing in a study of blood T cell repertoires in COVID-19. Study in general: Cohort 3 recovered donors had two negative PCRs, clearance, or symptom resolution. Some COVID-19 samples were acute and others convalescent; all came from the United States, Italy and Spain.

Assay used: immunoSEQ multiplex PCR; TCRdb lists only in-frame clones, some missing. The table shows around 360,000 clones, with more than 70% occurring only once. Everyone who took part was about 18 to 90 years old, and they came from some 23 US areas. The study assigned cohorts using participant-reported clinical history. This CDR3 spans 14 amino acids. Germline V CDR1 and CDR2: LNHNV, YYDKDF (reference sequence). The J segment lost 4 bases and the V segment lost 5 bases, leaving 5 bases of the junction unmatched. This clonotype was obtained from a man aged 40-49 years in a cohort exposed to, infected with or recovered from COVID-19 (not recorded which). Sequencing was done on a sample of PBMCs or T cells enriched from blood (not recorded which). The chain recombines TRBV15 with TRBJ2-7, with 10 bases fitting TRBD1. The CDR3 is CATSHRDRGYEQYF. The CDR3 region has the DNA TGTGCCACCAGCCACCGGGACAGGGGTTACGAGCAGTACTTC.